Below, 19 T cell receptor beta chains from the same sample are listed, as sequenced in a study of Ad26.COV2.S vaccination and SARS-CoV-2 variants (dated by TCRdb to about 2021). The treatment or condition label, as the study defines it: roughly 19 received Ad26.COV2.S at low or high dose, single or two shots; about 5 received placebo; per-sample allocation not given. For vaccine and placebo recipients, the sequenced repertoires came from samples collected on day 63 after the first injection. The method behind the library was the immunoSEQ multiplex PCR assay. This is the immuneACCESS table as TCRdb keeps it, with only in-frame sequences that have V and J called. A part of the clones is gone; compared with another copy, unresolved V genes explain less than half, and the rest is unexplained. Across this sample there are about 440,000 clones, with 90% seen only once. Around 4.5% of the sample goes to the ten largest clones.

This material consisted of peripheral blood, taken in a trial of Ad26.COV2.S vaccine versus placebo. These receptors originate from a person aged 18-60 years who received the Ad26.COV2.S COVID-19 vaccine or a placebo.

The rearrangement links TRBV6-2 or TRBV6-3 to TRBJ1-1, with 8 bases that match TRBD1. The CDR3 sequence is 14 residues long. In germline, CDR1 is MNHEY, CDR2 SVGEGT. V lost 4 bases and J lost 4; bases outside the gene matches: 5. This CDR3 reads CASSSGQGGTEAFF. The CDR3 nucleotides are TGTGCCAGCAGTTCTGGACAGGGCGGCACTGAAGCTTTCTTT.

The chain uses TRBV9 and TRBJ2-3, with D possibly TRBD1 on 7 matching bases. This CDR3 region has 17 residues. Germline values: CDR1 SGDLS, CDR2 YYNGEE. The ends were cut back, 4 bases at V and 7 bases at J, with 25 bases in the middle. CDR3 DNA sequence: TGTGCCAGCAGCCCTAACAGGGGAAGCGGGCTGGGTAATACGCAGTATTTT. Translation: CASSPNRGSGLGNTQYF.

The rearrangement joins TRBV5-4 to TRBJ2-1, with 8 bases matching TRBD2. Trimming at V came to 4 bases and at J to 7 bases, leaving 16 bases not matched to a gene. CDR1 SGHNT and CDR2 YYREEE come from the germline V gene (reference sequence). The CDR3 length is 17 residues. CDR3 DNA sequence: TGTGCCAGCAGCCCCCCTGGACTGGCTACGGGAGGGAATGAGCAGTTCTTC. Amino acids: CASSPPGLATGGNEQFF.

The rearrangement links TRBV10-3 to TRBJ1-5, with a tentative D call TRBD1 (6 bases). The CDR3 has 14 amino acids. Germline loops: CDR1 ENHRY, CDR2 SYGVKD. Trimming took 6 bases from V and 5 from J, leaving 14 bases between them. The CDR3 bases are TGTGCCATCAGACCAGGGGAAGGGGATCAGCCCCAGCATTTT. Residues: CAIRPGEGDQPQHF.

V and J are TRBV14 and TRBJ2-7, with D unresolved. The V end lost 3 bases, the J end lost 7 bases, and 7 bases lay between the germline ends. The CDR3 contains 11 residues. Germline V lookup: CDR1 SGHDN, CDR2 FVKESK. In DNA, the CDR3 is TGTGCCAGCAGCCACAGCTATGAGCAGTACTTC. Amino acid sequence: CASSHSYEQYF. The whole variable domain, remainder taken from reference TRBV14 and TRBJ2-7, is EAGVTQFPSHSVIEKGQTVTLRCDPISGHDNLYWYRRVMGKEIKFLLHFVKESKQDESGMPNNRFLAERTGGTYSTLKVQPAELEDSGVYFCASSHSYEQYFGPGTRLTVT.

The chain uses TRBV6-2 or TRBV6-3 and TRBJ2-5; D might be TRBD2 (5 bases). The V and J ends lost 5 bases and 5 bases respectively, with 12 bases between them. Germline lookup yields CDR1 MNHEY and CDR2 SVGEGT. The CDR3 is 13 residues long. This chain's CDR3 is CASSQVEVETQYF. In nucleotides, the CDR3 is TGTGCCAGCAGTCAGGTGGAGGTGGAGACCCAGTACTTC.

V and J are TRBV7-9 and TRBJ2-7, with a tentative D call TRBD1 (6 bases). In germline, CDR1 is SEHNR, CDR2 FQNEAQ (reference sequence). This CDR3 has 15 residues. The V end was cut by 5 bases, the J end by 1 base, with 15 bases between. CDR3 sequence reads: CASSPRDRKSYEQYF. The CDR3 DNA sequence: TGTGCCAGCAGCCCCCGCGACAGGAAATCCTACGAGCAGTACTTC. The whole variable domain, remainder taken from reference TRBV7-9 and TRBJ2-7, is DTGVSQNPRHKITKRGQNVTFRCDPISEHNRLYWYRQTLGQGPEFLTYFQNEAQLEKSRLLSDRFSAERPKGSFSTLEIQRTEQGDSAMYLCASSPRDRKSYEQYFGPGTRLTVT.

A remark on this clone: The same CDR3 is also encoded by other DNA sequences in this sample. V usage is TRBV10-3 and J usage is TRBJ1-5; no firm D call. Trimming left V 4 bases short and J 1 base short, with 8 bases between. This CDR3 spans 14 amino acids. CDR1 ENHRY and CDR2 SYGVKD come from the germline V gene. The CDR3 loop is CAISGGASNQPQHF. The CDR3 bases are TGTGCCATCAGTGGGGGAGCCAGCAATCAGCCCCAGCATTTT.

In its sample, this clone was seen once. This rearrangement joins TRBV15 to TRBJ2-3; 7 bases align to TRBD2. The CDR3 is 16 amino acids. Per the germline V gene, CDR1 is LNHNV and CDR2 is YYDKDF (reference sequence). With 1 base clipped from V and 2 bases from J, the junction kept 6 bases outside the gene matches. In DNA form, the CDR3 reads TGTGCCACCAGCAGAGTTCCAGCGGGGATCACAGATACGCAGTATTTT. Protein: CATSRVPAGITDTQYF.

This chain joins TRBV29-1 and TRBJ2-2; D might be TRBD1 (6 bases). The germline gives CDR1 SQVTM, CDR2 ANQGSEA. Trimming left V 5 bases short and J 5 bases short, with 15 bases between. CDR3 size: 14 residues. The CDR3 DNA reads TGCAGCGTTCAGATAATGCAGGGGACCGGGGAGCTGTTTTTT. It yields the protein CSVQIMQGTGELFF.

The chain employs TRBV9 and TRBJ2-1, with 9 positions matching TRBD2. V shed 2 bases and J 5 bases; nucleotides not matched to a gene: 5. CDR1 SGDLS and CDR2 YYNGEE come from the germline V gene. The CDR3 is 15 amino acids. The CDR3 coding sequence is TGTGCCAGCAGCGTCGGGACTAGCCAGGACAATGAGCAGTTCTTC. Amino acid sequence: CASSVGTSQDNEQFF.

This chain uses TRBV19 with TRBJ2-2; 10 nucleotides agree with TRBD1. Germline V gene sequence: CDR1 LNHDA, CDR2 SQIVND (reference sequence). V was pared by 6 bases and J by 5 bases, with 6 bases of the junction left unmatched. The CDR3 extends over 15 amino acids. The CDR3 loop reads CASRWDRGGTGELFF. CDR3 nucleotide sequence: TGTGCCAGTAGGTGGGACAGGGGAGGAACCGGGGAGCTGTTTTTT.

The chain uses TRBV6-2 or TRBV6-3 and TRBJ2-5, with a tentative D call TRBD1 (5 bases). The CDR3 length is 15 residues. Trimming left V 2 bases short and J 1 base short, with 11 bases between. CDR1 MNHEY and CDR2 SVGEGT come from the germline V gene. The DNA of the CDR3 is TGTGCCAGCAGTTACGTGTCCACAGGCCAAGAGACCCAGTACTTC. It specifies CASSYVSTGQETQYF.

A note on this clone: The junction departs from the called germline gene at one end, perhaps through a read error. The rearrangement joins TRBV3-1 (or the pseudogene TRBV3-2) to TRBJ2-7, with 12 bases identical to TRBD2. Germline V gene lookup returns CDR1 LGHDT and CDR2 YNNKEL (reference sequence). The CDR3 totals 17 residues. The CDR3 region has the DNA TGTGCCAGCAGGCAAGGAGGGACTAGCGGGTCCTCCTACGAGCAGTACTTC. Translation: CASRQGGTSGSSYEQYF.

The chain uses TRBV10-2 and TRBJ2-7, with 12 bases matching TRBD2. From germline, CDR1 is WSHSY and CDR2 SAAADI. This CDR3 contains 15 residues. Trimming cost V 7 bases and J 5 bases; bases outside gene matches: 9. The DNA of the CDR3 is TGCGCCAGCATATTCAGACTAGCGGGAGAGAACGAGCAGTACTTC. Translating it yields CASIFRLAGENEQYF.

This chain uses TRBV19 with TRBJ2-1; D possibly corresponds to TRBD1 (6 bases). V lost 3 bases and J 0 bases, leaving 12 bases between the germline ends. CDR3 length: 16 amino acids. Germline V gene data show CDR1 as LNHDA and CDR2 as SQIVND (reference sequence). The CDR3 DNA reads TGTGCCAGTAGTATGCTGGGGGACAACTCCTACAATGAGCAGTTCTTC. This translates into CASSMLGDNSYNEQFF. The full variable domain, in which reference TRBV19 and TRBJ2-1 provide the parts outside the CDR3, is DGGITQSPKYLFRKEGQNVTLSCEQNLNHDAMYWYRQDPGQGLRLIYYSQIVNDFQKGDIAEGYSVSREKKESFPLTVTSAQKNPTAFYLCASSMLGDNSYNEQFFGPGTRLTVL.

In the case of this clone: Other nucleotide sequences from this sample produce the same CDR3. CDR3 amino acids: CASSLLAGAYEQYF. The DNA for the CDR3 is TGTGCCAGCAGCTTACTAGCGGGAGCCTACGAGCAGTACTTC. The chain joins TRBV28 to TRBJ2-7; 11 bases are a match to TRBD2. The ends lost 6 bases at V and 2 bases at J; junction bases unmatched: 3. There are 14 residues in the CDR3. In germline, CDR1 is MDHEN, CDR2 SYDVKM.

The rearrangement joins TRBV18 to TRBJ1-6; D not certain. This CDR3 region has 16 residues. V dropped 3 bases and J dropped 0 bases, with 9 bases sitting between them. Germline V gene lookup returns CDR1 KGHSH and CDR2 LQKENI. DNA for the CDR3: TGTGCCAGCTCACCGTTAAGGAGCTCCTATAATTCACCCCTCCACTTT. The encoded protein is CASSPLRSSYNSPLHF. The full variable domain, its missing parts supplied by reference TRBV18 and TRBJ1-6, is NAGVMQNPRHLVRRRGQEARLRCSPMKGHSHVYWYRQLPEEGLKFMVYLQKENIIDESGMPKERFSAEFPKEGPSILRIQQVVRGDSAAYFCASSPLRSSYNSPLHFGNGTRLTVT.

V usage is TRBV24-1 and J usage is TRBJ2-3; 10 bases line up with TRBD2. J lost 1 base, V lost 5 bases, and 8 bases had no gene match. The germline gives CDR1 KGHDR, CDR2 SFDVKD. CDR3 size: 17 residues. The CDR3 here is CATSGLAGVSGTDTQYF. The CDR3, as DNA: TGTGCCACCAGTGGGCTAGCGGGAGTGTCTGGCACAGATACGCAGTATTTT.